This T cell receptor beta chain was documented in a study of spatial heterogeneity in lung cancer (dated by TCRdb to about 2019). Study-wide context: The donors were 65 to 90 patients from the lung TRACERx cohort who had early-stage, untreated non-small cell lung cancer. Follow-up PBMC samples were sequenced whenever available, with a median time to follow-up of about 2 years after resection. More beta-chain than alpha-chain transcripts were consistently detected, likely reflecting higher beta-chain transcript abundance. In the raw uncorrected reads, each unique combination of TCR and UMI appeared more than ten times on average. In non-small cell lung cancer, the study quantitatively compared TCR alpha and beta repertoires across several tumor regions, matched nontumor lung, and blood. TCR repertoire features were related to nonsynonymous mutation counts determined by whole-exome sequencing of tumor tissue. At surgery, both alpha and beta chains were TCR-sequenced in about 200 tumor regions, fewer than 80 matched nontumor lung samples and over 50 PBMC samples. Paper-wide results and their limitations: Only roughly 15 patients were included in comparisons of baseline and follow-up blood repertoires. Confirming at a functional level the hypothesis that regional TCRs recognize regional mutations was considered to require additional single-cell paired TCR alpha and beta sequencing. Ubiquitous expanded tumor TCRs were found in blood more often at tumor resection than at routine follow-up.

V gives up 11 bases and J gives up 0 bases, and the segment between their germline ends measures 13 bases. Including the terminal cysteine and phenylalanine, the CDR3 comprises 13 residues. Here the CDR3 DNA is all that survives: 39 bases in frame from base 1. Looking up the germline V gene (reference sequence) yields CDR1 MNHNY and CDR2 SVGAGI. The time point label here, explained by the study, means: blood at routine non-recurrence follow-up after resection. For TCR sequencing, whole RNA was extracted from tumor and nontumor lung tissue, or from cryopreserved PBMC samples, and no cell sorting was done. Only patients with enough RNA available from two or more tumor regions were chosen for TCR sequencing. Libraries were built with 5' RACE. Sequencing instrument: NextSeq 500. In the TCR library protocol, a unique molecular identifier was attached to each TCR cDNA molecule so that PCR and sequencing errors could be corrected. In the authors' own workflow: TCR identification, UMI-based error correction and CDR3 extraction were performed with Decombinator tools. TCRs above a frequency of 2 per 1,000, corresponding to the top 1% of the tumor frequency distribution, were defined as expanded. Renyi diversity was computed with the R vegan package after each repertoire had been subsampled 100 times to 5,000 TCRs. To build CDR3 similarity networks, amino acid triplet string-kernel similarity was used, and CDR3s were connected when their pairwise similarity was above 0.82. The public reads were run again by TCRdb, first through fastp at Q25 and then through MiXCR, and only productive beta chains were kept. Each CDR3 protein appears once, grouped with its most common genes and DNA. TCRdb's processing, not the authors', yielded these V and J calls. Within this sample are about 120,000 distinct CDR3 sequences, with less than 15% of them counted one time only. Over 15% of the sample is held by the ten biggest clonotypes.

This clonotype was seen repeatedly, ten times or more. No antigen is known for it. Base qualities are not recorded, but no much larger clone differs from it by a single base. This sample comprised PBMCs, obtained at follow-up. This clonotype originated in a male donor with early-stage non-small cell lung cancer. The chain couples TRBV6-6 to TRBJ1-1; the D gene lacks a confident call. The base sequence is TGTGCCCTCGAACAAGCCATGAACACTGAAGCTTTCTTT. This translates into CALEQAMNTEAFF.